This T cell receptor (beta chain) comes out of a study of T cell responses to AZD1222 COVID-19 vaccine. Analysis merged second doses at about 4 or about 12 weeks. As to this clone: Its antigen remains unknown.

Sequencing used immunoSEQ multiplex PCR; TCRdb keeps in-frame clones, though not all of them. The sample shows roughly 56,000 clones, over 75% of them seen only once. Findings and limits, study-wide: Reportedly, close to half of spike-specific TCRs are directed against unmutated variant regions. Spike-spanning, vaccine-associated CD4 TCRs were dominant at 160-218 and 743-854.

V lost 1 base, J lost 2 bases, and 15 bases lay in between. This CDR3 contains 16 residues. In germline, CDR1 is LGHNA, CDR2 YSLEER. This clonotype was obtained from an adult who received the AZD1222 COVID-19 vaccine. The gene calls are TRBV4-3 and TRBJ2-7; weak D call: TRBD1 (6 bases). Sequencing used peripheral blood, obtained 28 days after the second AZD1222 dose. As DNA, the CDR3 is TGCGCCAGCAGCCAAGCCTCAGGGGCCCAGCCCTACGAGCAGTACTTC. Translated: CASSQASGAQPYEQYF.